The present entry profiles one T cell receptor (beta chain) with its context. Its antigen is unidentified. This CDR3 comprises 16 residues. Germline CDR1 is MNHNS and CDR2 is SASEGT. The germline V and J ends were trimmed by 5 bases and 13 bases, with 26 bases remaining between them. The data belong to a study of metastatic and nonmetastatic thyroid tumors. The study's findings and limits: A significant increase in TCR beta diversity was reportedly seen in malignant thyroid tumors relative to benign nodules, in blood and tumor.

Thyroid surgery was preceded by no treatment in any patient. TCRdb re-called the PCR reads via MiXCR. Among about 20,000 clones listed, roughly 18% were seen once. This receptor was identified in a male donor with papillary thyroid cancer or a benign thyroid nodule (not recorded which). Some clones in this sample may be carry-over from other donors' samples. The chain employs TRBV6-1 and TRBJ2-2, with D maybe TRBD2 (6 bases). What was sequenced was adjacent normal tissue. CDR3 in DNA: TGTGCCAGCAGTAATACCGGGACTGCGAACACCCGGGGGCTGTTTTTT. Translated: CASSNTGTANTRGLFF.